This entry is about one T cell receptor beta chain. The data originate from a study of cytomegalovirus exposure and HLA in healthy donors. The CDR3 is 15 residues long. Germline loops: CDR1 SGHRS, CDR2 YFSETQ. V lost 1 base to trimming and J lost 8 bases, with 15 bases between them. The PCR used 60 Vbeta and 13 Jbeta primers. Profiling relied on immunoSEQ multiplex PCR, and the TCRdb table lists in-frame clones only, not all of them. The data contain about 91,000 clones, around nine tenths of them singletons. This receptor was obtained from a man under 40 in good health and CMV-seropositive. The sample comprised PBMCs. The gene calls are TRBV5-1 and TRBJ1-4; D unclear. This CDR3 is CASSLSTLEGEKLFF. CDR3 nucleotides: TGCGCCAGCAGCTTGAGTACACTCGAGGGCGAAAAACTGTTTTTT.